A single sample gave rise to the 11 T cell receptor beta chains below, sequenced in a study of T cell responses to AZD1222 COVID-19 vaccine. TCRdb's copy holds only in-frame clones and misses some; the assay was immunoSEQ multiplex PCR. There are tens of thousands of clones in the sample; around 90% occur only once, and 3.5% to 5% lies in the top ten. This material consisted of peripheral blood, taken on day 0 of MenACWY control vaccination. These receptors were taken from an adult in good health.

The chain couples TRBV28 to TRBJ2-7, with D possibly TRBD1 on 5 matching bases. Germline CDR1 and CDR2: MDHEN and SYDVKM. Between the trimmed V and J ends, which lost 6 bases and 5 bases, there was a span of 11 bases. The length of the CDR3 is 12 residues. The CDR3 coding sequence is TGTGCCAGCAGGCCCAGGGCCCACGAGCAGTACTTC. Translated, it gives CASRPRAHEQYF.

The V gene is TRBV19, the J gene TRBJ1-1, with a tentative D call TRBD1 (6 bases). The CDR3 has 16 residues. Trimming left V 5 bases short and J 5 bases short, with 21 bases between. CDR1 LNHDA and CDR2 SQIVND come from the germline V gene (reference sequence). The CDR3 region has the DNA TGTGCCAGTAGTGCAGGGCCAGGGGAAAAGATGACTGAAGCTTTCTTT. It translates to CASSAGPGEKMTEAFF.

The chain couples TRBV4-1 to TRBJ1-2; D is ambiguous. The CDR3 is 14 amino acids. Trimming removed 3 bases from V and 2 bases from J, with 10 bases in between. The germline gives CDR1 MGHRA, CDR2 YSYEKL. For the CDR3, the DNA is TGCGCCAGCAGCCAGGCAACTTTGAACTATGGCTACACCTTC. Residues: CASSQATLNYGYTF.

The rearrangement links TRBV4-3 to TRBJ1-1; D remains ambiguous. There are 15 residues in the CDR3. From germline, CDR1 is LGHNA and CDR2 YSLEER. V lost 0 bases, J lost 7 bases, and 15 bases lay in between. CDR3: CASSQDIAQTFEAFF. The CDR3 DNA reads TGCGCCAGCAGCCAAGATATCGCCCAGACCTTTGAAGCTTTCTTT.

The chain's CDR3 is CASSRRGPDTQYF. The CDR3 bases are TGTGCCAGCAGCAGGAGGGGTCCTGATACGCAGTATTTT. The V and J genes are TRBV3-1 (or the pseudogene TRBV3-2) and TRBJ2-3; maybe TRBD2 (6 bases). Trimming stripped 5 bases from V and 6 bases from J, with 12 bases between. The CDR3 has 13 residues. The V gene's germline CDR1 is LGHDT and CDR2 YNNKEL (reference sequence).

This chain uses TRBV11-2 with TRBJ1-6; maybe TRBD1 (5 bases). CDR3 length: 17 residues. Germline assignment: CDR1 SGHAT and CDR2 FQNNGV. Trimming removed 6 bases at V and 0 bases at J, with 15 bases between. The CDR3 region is CASSPTRGGSYNSPLHF. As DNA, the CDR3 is TGTGCCAGCAGTCCAACTCGCGGGGGCTCCTATAATTCACCCCTCCACTTT.

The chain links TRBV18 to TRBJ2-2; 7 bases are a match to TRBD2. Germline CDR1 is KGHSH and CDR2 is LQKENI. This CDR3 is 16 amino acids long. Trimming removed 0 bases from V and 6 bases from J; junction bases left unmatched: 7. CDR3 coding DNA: TGTGCCAGCTCACCACCAGCAAGCGGGATTGCCGGGGAGCTGTTTTTT. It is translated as CASSPPASGIAGELFF.

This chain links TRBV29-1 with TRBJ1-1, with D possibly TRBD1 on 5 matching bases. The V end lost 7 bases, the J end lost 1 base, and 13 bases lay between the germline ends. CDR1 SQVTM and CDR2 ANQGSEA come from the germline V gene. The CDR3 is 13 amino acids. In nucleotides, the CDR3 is TGCAGCGGGCGGGCTGGGGGGAACACTGAAGCTTTCTTT. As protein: CSGRAGGNTEAFF.

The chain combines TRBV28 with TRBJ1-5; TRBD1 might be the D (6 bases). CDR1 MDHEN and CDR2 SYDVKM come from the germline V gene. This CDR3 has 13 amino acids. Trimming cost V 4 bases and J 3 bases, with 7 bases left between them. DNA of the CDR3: TGTGCCAGCAGTTGGACAGACAATCAGCCCCAGCATTTT. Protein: CASSWTDNQPQHF. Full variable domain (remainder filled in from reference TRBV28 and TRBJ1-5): DVKVTQSSRYLVKRTGEKVFLECVQDMDHENMFWYRQDPGLGLRLIYFSYDVKMKEKGDIPEGYSVSREKKERFSLILESASTNQTSMYLCASSWTDNQPQHFGDGTRLSIL.

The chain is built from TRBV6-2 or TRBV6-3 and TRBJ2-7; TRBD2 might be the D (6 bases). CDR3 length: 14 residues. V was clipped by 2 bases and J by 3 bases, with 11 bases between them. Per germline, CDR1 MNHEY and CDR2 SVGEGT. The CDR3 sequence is CASSYGGNSYEQYF. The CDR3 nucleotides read TGTGCCAGCAGTTACGGGGGGAATAGCTACGAGCAGTACTTC.

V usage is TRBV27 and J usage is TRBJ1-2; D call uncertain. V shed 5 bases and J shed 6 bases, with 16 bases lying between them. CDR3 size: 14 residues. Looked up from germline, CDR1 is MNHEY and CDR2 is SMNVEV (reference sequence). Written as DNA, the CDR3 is TGTGCCAGCAGTCCCCGGTGGGGAGGAGATGGCTACACCTTC. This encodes CASSPRWGGDGYTF.